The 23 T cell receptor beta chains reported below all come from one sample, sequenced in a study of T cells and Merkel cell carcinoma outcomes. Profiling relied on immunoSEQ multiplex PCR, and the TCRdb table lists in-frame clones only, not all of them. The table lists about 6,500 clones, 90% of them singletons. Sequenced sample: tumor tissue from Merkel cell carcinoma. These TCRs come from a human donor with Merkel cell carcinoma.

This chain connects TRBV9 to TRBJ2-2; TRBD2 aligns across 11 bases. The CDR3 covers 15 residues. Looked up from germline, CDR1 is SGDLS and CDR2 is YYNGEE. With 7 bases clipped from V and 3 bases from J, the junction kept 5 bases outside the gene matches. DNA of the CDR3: TGTGCCAGCCCTAGCGGGAGGACTCACACCGGGGAGCTGTTTTTT. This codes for CASPSGRTHTGELFF.

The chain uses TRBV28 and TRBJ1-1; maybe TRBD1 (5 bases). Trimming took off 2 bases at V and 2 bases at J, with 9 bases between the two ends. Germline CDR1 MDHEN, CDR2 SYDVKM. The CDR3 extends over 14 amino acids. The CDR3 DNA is TGTGCCAGCAGTTTACAGACAGCAAACACTGAAGCTTTCTTT. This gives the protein CASSLQTANTEAFF. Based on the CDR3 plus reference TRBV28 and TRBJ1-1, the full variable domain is DVKVTQSSRYLVKRTGEKVFLECVQDMDHENMFWYRQDPGLGLRLIYFSYDVKMKEKGDIPEGYSVSREKKERFSLILESASTNQTSMYLCASSLQTANTEAFFGQGTRLTVV.

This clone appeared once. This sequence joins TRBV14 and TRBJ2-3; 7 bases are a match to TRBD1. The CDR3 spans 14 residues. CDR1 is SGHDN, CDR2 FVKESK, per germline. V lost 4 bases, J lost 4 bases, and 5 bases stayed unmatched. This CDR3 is CASSLTGSPDTQYF. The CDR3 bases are TGTGCCAGCAGCCTGACAGGGAGTCCAGATACGCAGTATTTT.

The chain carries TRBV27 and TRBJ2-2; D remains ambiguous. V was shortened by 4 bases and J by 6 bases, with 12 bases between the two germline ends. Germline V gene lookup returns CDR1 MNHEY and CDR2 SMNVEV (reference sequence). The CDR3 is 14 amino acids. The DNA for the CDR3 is TGTGCCAGCAGTTCGATTCCTTTTCCCGGGGAGCTGTTTTTT. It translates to CASSSIPFPGELFF.

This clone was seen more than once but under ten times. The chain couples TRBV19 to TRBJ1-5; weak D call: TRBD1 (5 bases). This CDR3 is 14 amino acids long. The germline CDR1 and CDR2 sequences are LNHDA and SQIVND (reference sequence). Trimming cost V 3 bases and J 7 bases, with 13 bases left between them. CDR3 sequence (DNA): TGTGCCAGTAGTATCTCAGGGTTTGGACAGCCCCAGCATTTT. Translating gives CASSISGFGQPQHF.

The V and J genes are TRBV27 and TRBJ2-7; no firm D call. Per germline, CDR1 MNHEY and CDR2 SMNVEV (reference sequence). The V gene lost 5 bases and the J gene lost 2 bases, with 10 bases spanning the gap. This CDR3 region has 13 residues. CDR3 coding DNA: TGTGCCAGCAGTGTGGGAACTACCTACGAGCAGTACTTC. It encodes CASSVGTTYEQYF.

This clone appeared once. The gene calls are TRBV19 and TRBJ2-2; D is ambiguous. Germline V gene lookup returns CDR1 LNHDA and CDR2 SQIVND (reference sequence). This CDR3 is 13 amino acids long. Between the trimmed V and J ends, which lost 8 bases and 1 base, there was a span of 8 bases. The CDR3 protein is CASERRNTGELFF. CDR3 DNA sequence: TGTGCCAGTGAGAGACGGAACACCGGGGAGCTGTTTTTT.

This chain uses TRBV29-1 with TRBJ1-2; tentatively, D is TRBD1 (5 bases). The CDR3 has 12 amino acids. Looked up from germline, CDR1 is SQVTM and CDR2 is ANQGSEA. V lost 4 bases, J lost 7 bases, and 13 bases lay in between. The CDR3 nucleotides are TGCAGCGTTGGGGACGCCACCTCTGGCTACACCTTC. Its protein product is CSVGDATSGYTF.

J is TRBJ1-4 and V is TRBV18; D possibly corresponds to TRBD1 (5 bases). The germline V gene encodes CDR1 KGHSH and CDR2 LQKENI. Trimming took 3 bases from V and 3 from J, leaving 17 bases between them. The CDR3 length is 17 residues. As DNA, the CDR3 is TGTGCCAGCTCACCGATCATTATTCAGGGATCTAATGAAAAACTGTTTTTT. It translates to CASSPIIIQGSNEKLFF.

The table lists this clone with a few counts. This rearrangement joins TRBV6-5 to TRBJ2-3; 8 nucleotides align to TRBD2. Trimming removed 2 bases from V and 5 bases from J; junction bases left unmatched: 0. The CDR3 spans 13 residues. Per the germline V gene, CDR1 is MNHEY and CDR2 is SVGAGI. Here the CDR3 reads CASSYLAGDTQYF. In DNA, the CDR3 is TGTGCCAGCAGTTACCTAGCGGGAGATACGCAGTATTTT.

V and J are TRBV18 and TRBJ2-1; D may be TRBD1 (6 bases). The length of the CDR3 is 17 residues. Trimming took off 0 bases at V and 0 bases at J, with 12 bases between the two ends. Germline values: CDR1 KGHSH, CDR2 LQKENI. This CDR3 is CASSPPDRDISYNEQFF. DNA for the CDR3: TGTGCCAGCTCACCACCGGATCGGGACATCTCCTACAATGAGCAGTTCTTC.

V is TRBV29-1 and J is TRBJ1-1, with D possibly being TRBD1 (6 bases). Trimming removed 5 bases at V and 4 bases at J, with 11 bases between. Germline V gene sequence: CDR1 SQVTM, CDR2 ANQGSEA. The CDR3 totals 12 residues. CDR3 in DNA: TGCAGCGTTAGGGGGATTGGCACTGAAGCTTTCTTT. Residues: CSVRGIGTEAFF.

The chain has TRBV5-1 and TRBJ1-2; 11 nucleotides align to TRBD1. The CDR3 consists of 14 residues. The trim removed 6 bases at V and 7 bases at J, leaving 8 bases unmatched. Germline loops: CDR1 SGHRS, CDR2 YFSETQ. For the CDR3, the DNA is TGCGCCAGCAACCTCGGACAGGGGGCGCTTGGCTACACCTTC. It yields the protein CASNLGQGALGYTF.

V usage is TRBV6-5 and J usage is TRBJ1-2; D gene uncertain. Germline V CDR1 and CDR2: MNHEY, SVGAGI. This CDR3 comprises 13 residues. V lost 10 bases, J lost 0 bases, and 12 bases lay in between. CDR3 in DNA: TGTGCCACCTCGACGGTCCCTAACTATGGCTACACCTTC. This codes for CATSTVPNYGYTF.

In DNA form, the CDR3 reads TGCGCCAGCAGCTTGGGCCCGACGGGGAACTATGGCTACACCTTC. This encodes CASSLGPTGNYGYTF. The V call is TRBV5-1, the J call TRBJ1-2; D call uncertain. The V end was cut by 0 bases, the J end by 2 bases, with 11 bases between. Germline V gene lookup returns CDR1 SGHRS and CDR2 YFSETQ. CDR3 length: 15 residues.

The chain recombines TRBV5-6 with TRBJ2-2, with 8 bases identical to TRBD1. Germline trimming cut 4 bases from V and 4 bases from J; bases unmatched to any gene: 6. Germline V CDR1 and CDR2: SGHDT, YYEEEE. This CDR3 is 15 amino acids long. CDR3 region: CASSSGQGATGELFF. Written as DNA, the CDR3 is TGTGCCAGCAGCAGTGGACAGGGCGCCACCGGGGAGCTGTTTTTT. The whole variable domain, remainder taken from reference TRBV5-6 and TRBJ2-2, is DAGVTQSPTHLIKTRGQQVTLRCSPKSGHDTVSWYQQALGQGPQFIFQYYEEEERQRGNFPDRFSGHQFPNYSSELNVNALLLGDSALYLCASSSGQGATGELFFGEGSRLTVL.

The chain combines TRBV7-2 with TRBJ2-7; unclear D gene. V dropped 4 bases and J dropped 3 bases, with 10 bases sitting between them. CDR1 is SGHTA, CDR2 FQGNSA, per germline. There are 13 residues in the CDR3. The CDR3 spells CASSSTNSYEQYF. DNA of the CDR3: TGTGCCAGCAGCTCTACTAACAGCTACGAGCAGTACTTC.

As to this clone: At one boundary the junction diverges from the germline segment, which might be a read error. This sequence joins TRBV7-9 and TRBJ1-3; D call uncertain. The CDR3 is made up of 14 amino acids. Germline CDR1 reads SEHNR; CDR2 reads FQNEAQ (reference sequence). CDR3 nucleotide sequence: TGTGCCAGCAGCCTAGCGGGTTCTGGAAACACCATATATTTT. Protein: CASSLAGSGNTIYF.

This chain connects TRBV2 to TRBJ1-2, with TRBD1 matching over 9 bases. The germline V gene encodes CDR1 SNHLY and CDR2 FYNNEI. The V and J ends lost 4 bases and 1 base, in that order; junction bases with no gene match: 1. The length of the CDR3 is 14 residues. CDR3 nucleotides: TGTGCCAGCAGTGGGACAGGGGTTAACTATGGCTACACCTTC. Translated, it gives CASSGTGVNYGYTF.

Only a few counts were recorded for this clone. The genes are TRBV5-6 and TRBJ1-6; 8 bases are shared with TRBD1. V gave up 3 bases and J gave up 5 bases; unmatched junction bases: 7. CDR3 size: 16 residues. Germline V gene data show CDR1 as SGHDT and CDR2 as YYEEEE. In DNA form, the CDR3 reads TGTGCCAGCAGCTCGAACAGGGGGAGTAATAATTCACCCCTCCACTTT. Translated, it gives CASSSNRGSNNSPLHF.

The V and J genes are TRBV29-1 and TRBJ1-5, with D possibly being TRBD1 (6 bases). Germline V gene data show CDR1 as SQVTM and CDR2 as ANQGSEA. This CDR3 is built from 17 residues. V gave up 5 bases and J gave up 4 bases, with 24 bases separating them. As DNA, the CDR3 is TGCAGCGTTCTAGAAGGCGGGGGGCCCATAAGTAATCAGCCCCAGCATTTT. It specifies CSVLEGGGPISNQPQHF.

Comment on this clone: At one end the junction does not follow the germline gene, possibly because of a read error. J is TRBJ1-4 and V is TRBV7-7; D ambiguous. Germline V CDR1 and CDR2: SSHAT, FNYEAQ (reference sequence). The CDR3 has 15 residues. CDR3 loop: CASSSGLKSGEKLFF. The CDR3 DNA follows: TGTGCTAGCAGTTCTGGACTGAAATCTGGGGAAAAACTGTTTTTT.

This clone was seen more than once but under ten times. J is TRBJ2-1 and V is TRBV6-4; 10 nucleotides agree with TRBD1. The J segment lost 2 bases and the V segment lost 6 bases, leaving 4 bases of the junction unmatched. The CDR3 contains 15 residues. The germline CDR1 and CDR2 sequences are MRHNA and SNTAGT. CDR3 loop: CASRQTGGAYNEQFF. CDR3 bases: TGTGCCAGCAGACAGACAGGGGGCGCCTACAATGAGCAGTTCTTC.